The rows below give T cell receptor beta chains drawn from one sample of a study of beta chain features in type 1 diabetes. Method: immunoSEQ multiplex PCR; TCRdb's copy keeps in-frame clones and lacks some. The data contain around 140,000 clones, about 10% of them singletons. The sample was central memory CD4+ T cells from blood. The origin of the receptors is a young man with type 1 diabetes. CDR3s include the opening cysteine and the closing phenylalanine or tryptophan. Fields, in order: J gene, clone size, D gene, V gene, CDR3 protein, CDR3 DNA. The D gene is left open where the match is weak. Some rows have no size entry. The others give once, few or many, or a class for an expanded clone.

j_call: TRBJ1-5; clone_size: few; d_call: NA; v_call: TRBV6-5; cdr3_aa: CASSPGRGWHF; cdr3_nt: TGTGCCAGCAGCCCAGGGCGAGGATGGCATTTT
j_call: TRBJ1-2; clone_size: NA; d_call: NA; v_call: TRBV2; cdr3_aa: CASRAGTSRAYGYTF; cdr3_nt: TGTGCCAGCAGAGCCGGGACATCGAGGGCCTATGGCTACACCTTC
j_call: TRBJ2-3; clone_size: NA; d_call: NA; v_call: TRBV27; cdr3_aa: CASSSASIRDTQYF; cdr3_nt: TGTGCCAGCAGTTCGGCTAGTATAAGGGATACGCAGTATTTT
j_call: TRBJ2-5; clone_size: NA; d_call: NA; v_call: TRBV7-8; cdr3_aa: CASSHGAGGEETQYF; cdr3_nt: TGTGCCAGCAGCCATGGGGCCGGGGGAGAAGAGACCCAGTACTTC
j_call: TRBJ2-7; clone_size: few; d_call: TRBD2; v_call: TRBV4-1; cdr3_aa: CASSLGLAGVYEQYF; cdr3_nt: TGCGCCAGCAGCCTGGGACTAGCGGGGGTATACGAGCAGTACTTC
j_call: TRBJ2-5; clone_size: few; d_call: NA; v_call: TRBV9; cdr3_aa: CASSVAYGQETQYF; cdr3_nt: TGTGCCAGCAGCGTAGCCTACGGCCAAGAGACCCAGTACTTC
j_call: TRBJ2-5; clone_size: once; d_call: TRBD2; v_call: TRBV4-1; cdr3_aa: CASSQGNSGGLETQYF; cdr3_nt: TGCGCCAGCAGCCAAGGGAATAGCGGGGGGTTAGAGACCCAGTACTTC
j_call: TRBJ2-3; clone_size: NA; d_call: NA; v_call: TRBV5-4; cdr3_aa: CASSIGTTSDTQYF; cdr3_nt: TGTGCCAGCAGCATCGGGACAACCTCGGATACGCAGTATTTT
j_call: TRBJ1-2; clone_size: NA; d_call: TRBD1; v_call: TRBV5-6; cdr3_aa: CASRPTGVSPGYTF; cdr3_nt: TGTGCCAGCAGACCGACAGGGGTCTCACCCGGCTACACCTTC
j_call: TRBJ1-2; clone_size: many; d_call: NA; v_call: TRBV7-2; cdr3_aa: CASSLASREDGYTF; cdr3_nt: TGTGCCAGCAGCTTAGCGAGCAGGGAGGATGGCTACACCTTC